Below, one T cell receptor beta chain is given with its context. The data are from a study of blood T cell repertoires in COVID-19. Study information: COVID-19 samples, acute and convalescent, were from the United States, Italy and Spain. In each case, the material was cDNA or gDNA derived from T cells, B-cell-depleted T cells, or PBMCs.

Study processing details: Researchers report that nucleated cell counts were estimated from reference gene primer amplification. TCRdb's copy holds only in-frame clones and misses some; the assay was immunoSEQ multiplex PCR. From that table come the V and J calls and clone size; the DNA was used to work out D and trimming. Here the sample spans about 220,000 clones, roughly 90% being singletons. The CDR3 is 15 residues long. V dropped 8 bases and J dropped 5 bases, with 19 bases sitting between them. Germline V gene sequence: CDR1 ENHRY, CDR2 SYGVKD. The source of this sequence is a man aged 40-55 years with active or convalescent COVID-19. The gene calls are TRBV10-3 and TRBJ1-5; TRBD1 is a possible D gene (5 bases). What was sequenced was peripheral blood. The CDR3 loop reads CAIRGSDVSDQPQHF. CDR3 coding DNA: TGTGCCATCCGGGGGTCGGACGTCTCGGATCAGCCCCAGCATTTT.